This is a list of T cell receptor beta chains from one sample in a study of preoperative IRX-2 immunotherapy in early breast cancer. The data were produced by immunoSEQ multiplex PCR, yet TCRdb's version contains in-frame clones alone and is incomplete. This sample carries around 60,000 clones, approximately 95% of them seen once, and the ten largest clones take roughly 1.8%. This material was obtained from a patient treated with IRX-2 immunotherapy. These receptors all come from a human donor with breast cancer. Each CDR3 is given with its conserved first and last residue. The order of the fields is D gene, J gene, clone size, V gene, CDR3 DNA, CDR3 protein. The D gene is left open where the match is weak. A clone size is listed for some rows: how often the clone was seen (once, few, many), or a class if it is expanded.

d_gene: -
j_gene: TRBJ2-7
abundance: -
v_gene: TRBV18
CDR3nt: TGTGCCAGCTCACCACCCTCCTACGAGCAGTACTTC
CDR3aa: CASSPPSYEQYF

d_gene: -
j_gene: TRBJ2-5
abundance: -
v_gene: TRBV10-3
CDR3nt: TGTGCCATCAGTGGTGGAGGGGAGACCCAGTACTTC
CDR3aa: CAISGGGETQYF

d_gene: TRBD1
j_gene: TRBJ2-7
abundance: -
v_gene: TRBV10-3
CDR3nt: TGTGCCATCAGTGCAGGGGGCGGCTACGAGCAGTACTTC
CDR3aa: CAISAGGGYEQYF

d_gene: -
j_gene: TRBJ2-6
abundance: -
v_gene: TRBV10-3
CDR3nt: TGTGCCATCAGTGAGTCGGAGGGGACCAACGTCCTGACTTTC
CDR3aa: CAISESEGTNVLTF

d_gene: -
j_gene: TRBJ2-2
abundance: -
v_gene: TRBV27
CDR3nt: TGTGCCAGCAGTTTATCGCCCGCTATAGGGAACGCGAACACCGGGGAGCTGTTTTTT
CDR3aa: CASSLSPAIGNANTGELFF

d_gene: TRBD1
j_gene: TRBJ2-1
abundance: -
v_gene: TRBV11-2
CDR3nt: TGTGCCAGCAGCCTCGACAGGGGGTCCTACAATGAGCAGTTCTTC
CDR3aa: CASSLDRGSYNEQFF

d_gene: -
j_gene: TRBJ1-1
abundance: -
v_gene: TRBV20-1
CDR3nt: TGCAGTGTTACTCTTGTCCCTGAAGCTTTCTTT
CDR3aa: CSVTLVPEAFF

d_gene: TRBD1
j_gene: TRBJ2-3
abundance: -
v_gene: TRBV5-1
CDR3nt: TGCGCCAGCAGCACCGGACAGGGGGCGCGGACAGATACGCAGTATTTT
CDR3aa: CASSTGQGARTDTQYF

d_gene: TRBD1
j_gene: TRBJ2-7
abundance: -
v_gene: TRBV27
CDR3nt: TGTGCCAGCAGTTTAACAGGGGGCGACGAGCAGTACTTC
CDR3aa: CASSLTGGDEQYF

d_gene: -
j_gene: TRBJ2-3
abundance: -
v_gene: TRBV7-2
CDR3nt: TGTGCCAGCAGCCCCAGGGCCTTCACAGATACGCAGTATTTT
CDR3aa: CASSPRAFTDTQYF

d_gene: -
j_gene: TRBJ2-5
abundance: -
v_gene: TRBV7-9
CDR3nt: TGTGCCAGCAGCCGAACAGGGCCGAAGGAGCAGTACTTC
CDR3aa: CASSRTGPKEQYF

d_gene: -
j_gene: TRBJ1-1
abundance: -
v_gene: TRBV29-1
CDR3nt: TGCAGCGTTGAAATAAGGGGCACTGAAGCTTTCTTT
CDR3aa: CSVEIRGTEAFF

d_gene: -
j_gene: TRBJ2-1
abundance: -
v_gene: TRBV28
CDR3nt: TGTGCGTTTCAAGATTTCGACGAGTACAATGAGCAGTTCTTC
CDR3aa: CAFQDFDEYNEQFF

d_gene: -
j_gene: TRBJ2-2
abundance: -
v_gene: TRBV2
CDR3nt: TGTGCCAGCAGTTGGAACACCGGGGAGCTGTTTTTT
CDR3aa: CASSWNTGELFF

d_gene: TRBD1
j_gene: TRBJ2-2
abundance: -
v_gene: TRBV4-3
CDR3nt: TGCGCCAGCAGCCAAGATACAGGGGCCCTCACCGGGGAGCTGTTTTTT
CDR3aa: CASSQDTGALTGELFF

d_gene: TRBD1
j_gene: TRBJ1-4
abundance: once
v_gene: TRBV2
CDR3nt: TGTGCCAGCAGGGACGACAGGGTTAATGAAAAACTGTTTTTT
CDR3aa: CASRDDRVNEKLFF

d_gene: TRBD1
j_gene: TRBJ2-3
abundance: -
v_gene: TRBV5-6
CDR3nt: TGTGCCAGCACCCCTGACAGGGTGGCGACAGATACGCAGTATTTT
CDR3aa: CASTPDRVATDTQYF

d_gene: TRBD2
j_gene: TRBJ2-2
abundance: -
v_gene: TRBV7-2
CDR3nt: TGTGCCAGCAGCTTAAGCCCGGGGAGGGCTACCGGGGAGCTGTTTTTT
CDR3aa: CASSLSPGRATGELFF

d_gene: -
j_gene: TRBJ2-3
abundance: once
v_gene: TRBV2
CDR3nt: TGTGCCAGCGGGACCACTAGCACAGATACGCAGTATTTT
CDR3aa: CASGTTSTDTQYF

d_gene: TRBD2
j_gene: TRBJ2-1
abundance: -
v_gene: TRBV13
CDR3nt: TGTGCCAGCAGCTTAGGCCGCCAGTCAAGCGGGAGGGCGGGTAATGAGCAGTTCTTC
CDR3aa: CASSLGRQSSGRAGNEQFF